This TCR beta chain came from a study of blood T cell repertoires in COVID-19. On the study more broadly: From the United States, Italy and Spain came samples of acute and convalescent COVID-19. Sample material is recorded as cDNA or gDNA derived from T cells, B-cell-depleted T cells, or PBMCs.

CDR1 is MNHEY and CDR2 is SVGAGI in the germline V gene. The CDR3 length is 13 residues. Trimming cost V 8 bases and J 0 bases, with 7 bases left between them. Authors' analysis steps: Cell counts per sample came from amplifying reference gene primers. The method was immunoSEQ multiplex PCR; TCRdb's version includes in-frame clones alone and lacks a portion of them. The V and J calls and clone size come from that table; D and trimming were worked out from the DNA. The sample yields around 60,000 clones, roughly 80% seen once. This clone was counted a few times. Sequencing input: peripheral blood. The chain links TRBV6-5 to TRBJ2-2, with D maybe TRBD2 (5 bases). The receptor comes from a man older than 75 with active or convalescent COVID-19. The CDR3 sequence: CASGSANTGELFF. CDR3 nucleotide sequence: TGTGCCAGCGGTAGCGCGAACACCGGGGAGCTGTTTTTT.